This TCR beta chain comes out of a study of read filtering for tumor transcriptome and immune sequencing. Overall study: Patients were approximately 18 male and 13 to 15 female, mean age around 67 years, range 47 to 80. Transcriptome libraries were built from DNase-treated RNA.

Study-wide findings and caveats: The CD138-negative fraction was mixed bone marrow immune cells, not pure T cells. Around 82% of IR-seq clonotypes had a single read, yet these held 3.5% to 4.5% of reads.

Germline assignment: CDR1 LNHDA and CDR2 SQIVND (reference sequence). Deletions cut 8 bases from V and 2 bases from J, with 19 bases between. The CDR3 has 16 residues. From approximately 430 ng of RNA, a library with molecular barcoded alpha/delta and beta/gamma adaptors was made. TCRdb passed the reads through MiXCR, listing each CDR3 protein once. The sample lists under 150,000 distinct CDR3 sequences, less than 15% occurring once. With regard to this clonotype: Its target is unknown. This could be a read error, since a much larger clone is one nucleotide away.

This rearrangement joins TRBV19 to TRBJ1-5; D is perhaps TRBD1 (5 bases). The specimen was a population of CD138-negative cells sorted from bone marrow. This TCR came from a donor older than 35 with multiple myeloma. CDR3 in DNA: TGTGCCAGTGGTACGTTGACCCGGGGCCGCAATCAGCCCCAGCATTTT. It specifies CASGTLTRGRNQPQHF.